Reported below is one T cell receptor beta chain. This clone was observed a few times. No antigen is known for it. No base quality values were provided; no much bigger clone lies one nucleotide off. This sample stems from a study of blood T cell repertoires in COVID-19 (TCRdb year 2020). Background on the whole study: Collaborator samples came from the United States, Italy and Spain and covered acute and convalescent phases of COVID-19. The prospective study material was composed of cDNA or gDNA derived from T cells, B-cell-depleted T cells, or PBMCs. The dataset comprised deeply sampled blood TCRbeta repertoires from subjects exposed to, actively infected with, or recovered from COVID-19. The repertoires were made available in a free public database intended to serve as a resource for research on the immune response to SARS-CoV-2. The samples were drawn from two sources: the first 160 participants of the ongoing ImmuneRACE study, and 1,254 subjects contributed by 6 global collaborators. Nearly every sample came with metadata listing a de-identified subject ID, COVID-19 status, age in years and sex. HLA class I and class II types, where available, came from metadata supplied by the sample provider rather than from assay-based typing. The paper's findings and limits, for the study overall: The amount of clinical and demographic metadata varied by source and participant and was provided uncurated.

Trimming leaves V shorter by 4 bases and J shorter by 0 bases, with the junction holding 2 bases beyond the gene matches. According to the germline V gene, CDR1 reads MNHEY and CDR2 reads SVGEGT. Counted from cysteine to phenylalanine, this CDR3 has 14 amino acids. CDR3 DNA is the only sequence kept; it has 42 bases, read in frame from the first base. Collaborating institutions collected whole blood in K2EDTA tubes following their own protocols. For TCRbeta analysis, collaborators shipped samples in one of three forms: frozen whole blood, isolated PBMCs, or DNA extracted from either of those sample types. The immunoSEQ Assay, a bias-controlled multiplex PCR, was used to amplify TCRbeta CDR3 regions from genomic DNA. As for the authors' bioinformatics: The number of nucleated cells in each sample was estimated by amplification of reference gene primers within the assay. To quantify the absolute abundance of each unique TCRbeta CDR3 rearrangement, sequence reads were collapsed and filtered. For each sample, productive Simpson clonality was calculated by taking the square root of Simpson's diversity index across productive rearrangements. This is the immuneACCESS table as TCRdb keeps it, with only in-frame sequences that have V and J called. A part of the clones is gone; compared with another copy, unresolved V genes explain less than half, and the rest is unexplained. That table supplies the V and J calls and clone size; D and trimming were determined from the DNA. This sample comprises roughly 150,000 clones, 75% to 90% of them detected only once. The ten largest clones take up roughly 14% of the sample.

Sequencing was performed on peripheral blood. In this chain, TRBV6-2 or TRBV6-3 is recombined with TRBJ2-7, with 8 junctional bases fitting TRBD2. This TCR was recovered from a woman in her thirties or forties with acute or convalescent COVID-19. CDR3 loop: CASSLTSVSYEQYF. The DNA is TGTGCCAGCAGTTTGACTAGCGTCTCCTACGAGCAGTACTTC.